These T cell receptor beta chains were read from a single sample in a study of CD8 T cells in ankylosing spondylitis. MiXCR, applied by TCRdb to the 5' RACE reads, yields one record per CDR3 protein. The data show 110,000 to 150,000 distinct CDR3 sequences, roughly 8% seen once. The sequenced sample was synovial fluid, either unsorted or a sorted T cell fraction (not recorded which). Receptors were obtained from a male donor with ankylosing spondylitis. CDR3s include the opening cysteine and the closing phenylalanine or tryptophan. The D gene is left open where the match is weak. Not all rows give a size; the values are once, few, many and, for expanded clones, a class.

v_gene,d_gene,j_gene,abundance,CDR3nt,CDR3aa
TRBV18,.,TRBJ1-2,.,TGTGCCAGCTCACCTTCTCCCCGGGGCGGGGTGGACTATGGCTACACCTTC,CASSPSPRGGVDYGYTF
TRBV29-1,.,TRBJ2-3,medium-sized,TGCAGCGTTAGGAGTCTAGCCGTAGATACGCAGTATTTT,CSVRSLAVDTQYF
TRBV5-1,.,TRBJ2-3,few,TGCGCCAGCAGCCTCGGACGGAGCACAGATACGCAGTATTTT,CASSLGRSTDTQYF
TRBV12-3/TRBV12-4,TRBD2,TRBJ2-1,many,TGTGCCAGCAGTTACCGCGGACTAGCGCTAACTGTCGGGAATGAGCAGTTCTTC,CASSYRGLALTVGNEQFF
TRBV29-1,.,TRBJ1-1,.,TGCAGCGCGCAGAGGCAGCTACTGAACACTGAAGCTTTCTTT,CSAQRQLLNTEAFF
TRBV9,.,TRBJ2-5,many,TGTGCCAGCAGCGTACAGGGCGTGGAGACCCAGTACTTC,CASSVQGVETQYF
TRBV3-1,TRBD1,TRBJ1-2,many,TGTGCCAGCAGCCAATCCGACAGGGTCTATGGCTACACCTTC,CASSQSDRVYGYTF
TRBV25-1,.,TRBJ2-7,few,TGTGCCAGCAGTGAGGCGGGATACGAGCAGTACTTC,CASSEAGYEQYF
TRBV20-1,TRBD2,TRBJ2-7,many,TGCAGTGCTAAGCCGGGACTAGCGGGAGACTCCTACGAGCAGTACTTC,CSAKPGLAGDSYEQYF
TRBV4-2,.,TRBJ1-1,.,TGTGCCAGCAGCCAAGTGGACACCGGGAACACTGAAGCTTTCTTT,CASSQVDTGNTEAFF
TRBV11-2,TRBD2,TRBJ2-3,.,TGTGCCAGCAGCCTGGGGGGGGTCTCAGATACGCAGTATTTT,CASSLGGVSDTQYF
TRBV6-5,.,TRBJ2-5,many,TGTGCCAGCAGTTACTCGAAGGTTACGGCGACCCAGTACTTC,CASSYSKVTATQYF
TRBV6-2/TRBV6-3,TRBD1,TRBJ1-2,few,TGTGCCAGCAGACTTGACAGGGATGGCTACACCTTC,CASRLDRDGYTF
TRBV16,.,TRBJ1-2,many,TGTGCCAGCAGCCAAAGAGGTCCTAACTATGGCTACACCTTC,CASSQRGPNYGYTF
TRBV7-2,.,TRBJ2-4,many,TGTGCCAGCACCCTCTCTCGGATGGAAAACATTCAGTACTTC,CASTLSRMENIQYF
TRBV20-1,TRBD1,TRBJ2-3,.,TGCAGTGTTGCAGGGGGCTCCAGCACAGATACGCAGTATTTT,CSVAGGSSTDTQYF
TRBV20-1,.,TRBJ2-7,few,TGCAGTGCTAGAGATCGGGCAGTTCCCTACGAGCAGTACTTC,CSARDRAVPYEQYF
TRBV28,.,TRBJ2-5,many,TGTGCCAGCAGTTTACCGGCCGGACTATACCAAGAGACCCAGTACTTC,CASSLPAGLYQETQYF
TRBV12-3/TRBV12-4,TRBD1,TRBJ1-2,few,TGTGCCAGTACCGACAGGGCCAACTATGGCTACACCTTC,CASTDRANYGYTF
TRBV2,TRBD1,TRBJ1-2,.,TGTGCCAGCAGGACGCGACAGGGGCCTTTAGTCTATGGCTACACCTTC,CASRTRQGPLVYGYTF
TRBV6-1,.,TRBJ2-2,many,TGTGCCAGCAAGCGGGCCCTTAACCCCCGAGTCACCGGGGAGCTGTTTTTT,CASKRALNPRVTGELFF
TRBV20-1,.,TRBJ1-4,many,TGCAGTGCTAGAAGGGGAGAAGGGGGGAATGAAAAACTGTTTTTT,CSARRGEGGNEKLFF
TRBV5-1,TRBD1,TRBJ1-2,few,TGCGCCAGCAGCAAGGACAGGGGTTACGGCTACACCTTC,CASSKDRGYGYTF
TRBV6-5,.,TRBJ2-3,.,TGTGCCAGCAGTTATCTACAAGTCACAGATACGCAGTATTTT,CASSYLQVTDTQYF
TRBV29-1,TRBD1,TRBJ1-2,.,TGCAGCGTTGCGAAAACAGGGACAGGCGGCTACACCTTC,CSVAKTGTGGYTF
TRBV6-5,TRBD1,TRBJ2-2,many,TGTGCCAGCAGTTACCTGACAGGGATAAACACCGGGGAGCTGTTTTTT,CASSYLTGINTGELFF
TRBV28,TRBD1,TRBJ2-3,.,TGTGCCAGCAGTATACAGGGGTATACGCAGTATTTT,CASSIQGYTQYF
TRBV3-1,.,TRBJ1-1,few,TGTGCCAGCAGCCAAGGGGTTAGGGCTGAAGCTTTCTTT,CASSQGVRAEAFF
TRBV20-1,.,TRBJ2-1,.,TGCAGTGCTCCCCCTCGCACGGGTGTCAATGAGCAGTTCTTC,CSAPPRTGVNEQFF
TRBV20-1,.,TRBJ1-2,many,TGCAGCGGAGGGTCTGGCTACACCTTC,CSGGSGYTF
TRBV4-2,TRBD2,TRBJ2-1,few,TGTGCCAGCAGCCAAGACTGGAACTCGGGAGGGTATGAGCAGTTCTTC,CASSQDWNSGGYEQFF
TRBV28,.,TRBJ1-2,.,TGTGCCAGCAGTTTACACTATGGCTACACCTTC,CASSLHYGYTF
TRBV3-1,.,TRBJ1-1,many,TGTGCCAGCAGCCAAGCTAGCAGGCCTGAAGCTTTCTTT,CASSQASRPEAFF
TRBV11-2,.,TRBJ2-4,.,TGTGCCAGCAGCTTAGAGGGTCAAGGGGCACGGTACTTC,CASSLEGQGARYF